This T cell receptor (beta chain) was identified in a study of blood T cell repertoires in COVID-19. Study information: From the United States, Italy and Spain came samples of acute and convalescent COVID-19. The analysed material was cDNA or gDNA that came from T cells, B-cell-depleted T cells, or PBMCs.

CDR1 LNHNV and CDR2 YYDKDF come from the germline V gene (reference sequence). Losses at the gene ends were 0 bases for V and 4 bases for J; bases not matched to a gene: 8. The CDR3 runs 17 residues. Original methodology: Amplification from reference gene primers served as the basis for estimated nucleated cell counts. Measured with immunoSEQ multiplex PCR; TCRdb has only the in-frame clones, and not every one. V and J calls and clone size are given by that table; D and trimming were obtained from the DNA. This sample yields 55,000 to 60,000 clones, of which approximately 84% are seen a single time; roughly 18% belongs to the top ten.

The clonotype comes from a man in his 70s with active COVID-19. This rearrangement joins TRBV15 to TRBJ2-2, with 7 bases fitting TRBD2. The sequenced sample consisted of peripheral blood. Written as DNA, the CDR3 is TGTGCCACCAGCAGAGATGTGCGGGAGATAGGCACCGGGGAGCTGTTTTTT. This encodes CATSRDVREIGTGELFF.